This TCR beta chain was found in a study of T-cell memory formation after mild COVID-19. Study as a whole: Largely, the TCR clusters proved donor specific.

Constant-segment primers served in 5'RACE that generated TCR alpha and TCR beta cDNA libraries bearing sample barcodes and UMIs. TCRdb ran MiXCR on the 5' RACE reads and lists one entry per CDR3 protein. Found here are around 440,000 distinct CDR3 sequences, 18% of them singletons; the top ten hold 12%. The CDR3 is made up of 15 amino acids. V dropped 0 bases and J dropped 4; count of bases not matched to a gene: 3. Germline CDR1 reads LNHNV; CDR2 reads YYDKDF (reference sequence). The chain uses TRBV15 and TRBJ2-1, with TRBD1 matching 7 bases. Material: PBMCs or a T cell subset sorted from them (not recorded which). The sequence was obtained from an adult woman who had mild COVID-19 (a few samples of this study predate the infection). Cell type and time point are not known. DNA for the CDR3: TGTGCCACCAGCAGAGAAGGGACAGAATACAATGAGCAGTTCTTC. Translated, it gives CATSREGTEYNEQFF.